The 32 T cell receptor beta chains below were found in one sample sequenced in a study of OX40 agonist ivuxolimab in advanced cancers. The assay was immunoSEQ multiplex PCR, and TCRdb's table has in-frame clones only and misses some. The table lists approximately 74,000 clones, roughly 90% of them singletons, with over 9.5% in the top ten. The sample consisted of CD4+ or CD8+ T cells sorted from blood, taken in a trial of the OX40 agonist ivuxolimab. Source of these receptors: an adult with an advanced solid tumor such as melanoma, head and neck, liver or kidney cancer.

This sequence joins TRBV19 and TRBJ2-3; 10 bases are a match to TRBD1. The CDR3 has 15 amino acids. Per germline, CDR1 LNHDA and CDR2 SQIVND (reference sequence). With 4 bases clipped from V and 2 bases from J, the junction kept 3 bases outside the gene matches. The CDR3 is CASSTRQGATDTQYF. For the CDR3, the DNA is TGTGCCAGTAGTACACGACAGGGGGCCACAGATACGCAGTATTTT.

This chain connects TRBV15 to TRBJ1-2; possible D gene TRBD1, 5 bases. Germline assignment: CDR1 LNHNV and CDR2 YYDKDF (reference sequence). This CDR3 spans 15 amino acids. V dropped 1 base and J dropped 4 bases, with 13 bases sitting between them. The CDR3 is CATSRAGTSGYGYTF. DNA for the CDR3: TGTGCCACCAGCAGAGCAGGGACCTCGGGCTATGGCTACACCTTC.

J is TRBJ2-7 and V is TRBV7-3; D may be TRBD1 (7 bases). Germline CDR1 and CDR2: SGHTA and FQGTGA. CDR3 size: 18 residues. Trimming took off 4 bases at V and 3 bases at J, with 25 bases between the two ends. CDR3 region: CASSSRPREAGGFYEQYF. As DNA, the CDR3 is TGTGCCAGCAGCTCTAGGCCCCGAGAGGCAGGGGGGTTCTACGAGCAGTACTTC.

CDR3 region: CAISETSGQANYGYTF. Here the CDR3 DNA reads TGTGCCATCAGTGAGACATCGGGACAGGCAAACTATGGCTACACCTTC. The chain combines TRBV10-3 with TRBJ1-2; 8 bases align to TRBD1. After removal of 2 bases from V and 2 bases from J, the junction contained 7 bases not matched to a gene. The V gene's germline CDR1 is ENHRY and CDR2 SYGVKD. This CDR3 has 16 amino acids.

The chain couples TRBV20-1 to TRBJ1-2; D is undetermined. Germline V gene sequence: CDR1 DFQATT, CDR2 SNEGSKA (reference sequence). V dropped 1 base and J dropped 11 bases, with 8 bases sitting between them. The CDR3 consists of 10 residues. CDR3 sequence (DNA): TGCAGTGCTAGAGTTGTAGGTTACACCTTC. It is translated as CSARVVGYTF.

J is TRBJ2-1 and V is TRBV11-3, with TRBD2 matching 11 bases. This CDR3 contains 15 residues. Germline V gene lookup returns CDR1 SGHNT and CDR2 YENEEA. Trimming took 2 bases from V and 6 from J; bases not matched to a gene: 3. In DNA form, the CDR3 reads TGTGCCAGCAGCTTAAGTACTAGCGGGAGCAATGAGCAGTTCTTC. Protein: CASSLSTSGSNEQFF.

The chain links TRBV5-6 to TRBJ2-5; D is undetermined. The CDR3 runs 12 residues. Trimming took 0 bases from V and 4 from J, leaving 4 bases between them. CDR1 is SGHDT and CDR2 is YYEEEE in the germline V gene. This chain's CDR3 is CASSLVSETQYF. CDR3 in DNA: TGTGCCAGCAGCTTGGTGTCAGAGACCCAGTACTTC.

The chain employs TRBV7-3 and TRBJ2-2, with a tentative D call TRBD2 (5 bases). The V end was cut by 4 bases, the J end by 8 bases, with 8 bases between. The CDR3 extends over 12 amino acids. CDR1 is SGHTA, CDR2 FQGTGA, per germline. The chain's CDR3 is CASSSRRGELFF. The CDR3 nucleotides read TGTGCCAGCAGCTCCCGGAGGGGGGAGCTGTTTTTT.

V and J are TRBV7-9 and TRBJ2-1; the D gene is possibly TRBD1 (7 bases). The germline V gene encodes CDR1 SEHNR and CDR2 FQNEAQ (reference sequence). This CDR3 has 15 residues. V was shortened by 5 bases and J by 4 bases, with 15 bases between the two germline ends. The CDR3 here is CASSLRGVGYNEQFF. The CDR3 DNA follows: TGTGCCAGCAGCCTCAGGGGGGTGGGGTACAATGAGCAGTTCTTC.

The genes are TRBV6-5 and TRBJ2-4; TRBD1 is a possible D gene (7 bases). In germline, CDR1 is MNHEY, CDR2 SVGAGI. V was shortened by 6 bases and J by 1 base, with 13 bases between the two germline ends. CDR3 length: 15 residues. The CDR3 protein is CASRPGGLAKNIQYF. The CDR3 coding sequence is TGTGCCAGCAGACCAGGGGGGCTGGCCAAAAACATTCAGTACTTC.

The chain uses TRBV5-1 and TRBJ2-7; TRBD1 might be the D (6 bases). The V gene's germline CDR1 is SGHRS and CDR2 YFSETQ. CDR3 length equals 14 residues. V lost 4 bases and J 2 bases, leaving 13 bases between the germline ends. The CDR3 loop reads CASSNTGKTYEQYF. The CDR3 DNA follows: TGCGCCAGCAGCAACACAGGGAAGACCTACGAGCAGTACTTC.

The chain couples TRBV10-3 to TRBJ1-5; 10 bases are shared with TRBD1. Trimming removed 10 bases from V and 6 bases from J; junction bases left unmatched: 9. Germline CDR1 ENHRY, CDR2 SYGVKD. This CDR3 has 14 residues. Written as DNA, the CDR3 is TGTGCCACCAGAGGACAGGGGGAAGTTCAGCCCCAGCATTTT. This encodes CATRGQGEVQPQHF.

The genes are TRBV10-3 and TRBJ2-4, with D possibly being TRBD1 (6 bases). The length of the CDR3 is 13 residues. Germline CDR1 ENHRY, CDR2 SYGVKD. The V end was cut by 5 bases, the J end by 6 bases, with 11 bases between. The CDR3 nucleotides are TGTGCCATCAGTAAGGACAGTAGAAACATTCAGTACTTC. Translation gives CAISKDSRNIQYF.

The rearrangement uses TRBV5-6 and TRBJ2-5, with a possible D match to TRBD1 (6 bases). The V end lost 4 bases, the J end lost 2 bases, and 15 bases lay between the germline ends. CDR1 and CDR2 from the germline V gene are SGHDT and YYEEEE. This CDR3 is 15 amino acids long. This CDR3 reads CASSHTSDRQETQYF. The CDR3 nucleotides read TGTGCCAGCAGCCACACATCGGACAGACAAGAGACCCAGTACTTC.

This chain uses TRBV28 with TRBJ2-7; D is unresolved. This CDR3 has 13 amino acids. V lost 7 bases, J lost 0 bases, and 10 bases lay in between. CDR1 and CDR2 (germline): MDHEN, SYDVKM. CDR3 sequence (DNA): TGTGCCAGCAAGGTTGGCAACTCCTACGAGCAGTACTTC. Encoded protein: CASKVGNSYEQYF.

The CDR3 reads CSVELAGDYEQYF. The DNA for the CDR3 is TGCAGCGTTGAACTAGCGGGAGATTACGAGCAGTACTTC. The rearrangement links TRBV29-1 to TRBJ2-7; 10 bases align to TRBD2. CDR1 is SQVTM and CDR2 is ANQGSEA in the germline V gene. The length of the CDR3 is 13 residues. V lost 2 bases and J lost 4; bases outside the gene matches: 2.

The J gene is TRBJ2-3, the V gene TRBV5-4; 16 positions match TRBD2. This CDR3 region has 16 residues. The J segment lost 6 bases and the V segment lost 3 bases, leaving 4 bases of the junction unmatched. Germline CDR1 and CDR2: SGHNT and YYREEE (reference sequence). The CDR3 region has the DNA TGTGCCAGCAGCTCCGGGACTAGCGGGAGGGGGGATACGCAGTATTTT. Its protein is CASSSGTSGRGDTQYF.

Details on this clone: A junction end diverges from the germline sequence, so it may reflect a read error. This chain joins TRBV4-3 and TRBJ2-5; no clear D gene. The CDR3 sequence is 14 residues long. Germline lookup yields CDR1 LGHNA and CDR2 YSLEER. CDR3 region: CASSQARSRETQYF. The CDR3 nucleotides read TGCGCCAGCAGTCAAGCGAGGTCACGGGAGACCCAGTACTTC.

This clone was detected a few times. The DNA for the CDR3 is TGTGCCAGCAGCTTGTCCAGGGGGGAAGAGCAGTTCTTC. Its translation: CASSLSRGEEQFF. The genes are TRBV5-4 and TRBJ2-1; D is perhaps TRBD1 (7 bases). V was trimmed by 1 base and J by 10 bases, leaving 12 bases between them. Germline V gene lookup returns CDR1 SGHNT and CDR2 YYREEE (reference sequence). The CDR3 is made up of 13 amino acids.

The chain couples TRBV7-3 to TRBJ1-5; 9 nucleotides align to TRBD1. Germline loops: CDR1 SGHTA, CDR2 FQGTGA. The CDR3 consists of 19 residues. J was trimmed by 1 base and V by 5 bases; bases with no gene match: 15. The CDR3, as DNA: TGTGCCAGCAGCCCGAGGGACAGGGTATGTTTGAAGAGCAATCAGCCCCAGCATTTT. It specifies CASSPRDRVCLKSNQPQHF.

This chain connects TRBV19 to TRBJ2-4, with D tentatively TRBD2 (5 bases). Germline CDR1 reads LNHDA; CDR2 reads SQIVND (reference sequence). V was pared by 6 bases and J by 9 bases, with 15 bases between. The CDR3 totals 13 residues. The CDR3 DNA sequence: TGTGCCAGTAGGCGGGTTACGGACGCCATTCAGTACTTC. This translates into CASRRVTDAIQYF.

Only a few counts were recorded for this clone. The chain uses TRBV7-3 and TRBJ2-1; no clear D gene. The CDR3 runs to 15 residues. The V and J ends lost 5 bases and 0 bases respectively, with 11 bases between them. Per the germline V gene, CDR1 is SGHTA and CDR2 is FQGTGA. The CDR3 region has the DNA TGTGCCAGCAGCGTCGGACGAGGCTCCTACAATGAGCAGTTCTTC. It translates to CASSVGRGSYNEQFF.

V is TRBV7-9 and J is TRBJ1-1; tentative D call: TRBD1 (6 bases). The CDR3 is 15 residues long. Trimming left V 0 bases short and J 3 bases short, with 11 bases between. Germline assignment: CDR1 SEHNR and CDR2 FQNEAQ (reference sequence). CDR3 nucleotides: TGTGCCAGCAGCTTAGCGAGGGGGGCATACACTGAAGCTTTCTTT. Translated: CASSLARGAYTEAFF.

This chain uses TRBV6-6 with TRBJ2-3; D is unresolved. From germline, CDR1 is MNHNY and CDR2 SVGAGI (reference sequence). The CDR3 consists of 14 residues. V was pared by 6 bases and J by 1 base, with 11 bases between. The CDR3 DNA reads TGTGCCAGCAGGCCCAGGACGGGCACAGATACGCAGTATTTT. It yields the protein CASRPRTGTDTQYF.

The rearrangement uses TRBV5-4 and TRBJ2-5, with 9 bases fitting TRBD2. From germline, CDR1 is SGHNT and CDR2 YYREEE (reference sequence). This CDR3 spans 14 amino acids. The V segment lost 9 bases and the J segment 5 bases; nucleotides outside the gene matches: 11. CDR3 residues: CATQVAGAWETQYF. For the CDR3, the DNA is TGTGCCACACAGGTAGCGGGAGCGTGGGAGACCCAGTACTTC.

V is TRBV5-3 and J is TRBJ2-1; 7 nucleotides line up with TRBD2. TRBV5-3 is an ORF, and what it does is uncertain. V shed 4 bases, J shed 1 base, and the junction held 5 bases outside the gene matches. This CDR3 is built from 15 residues. This chain's CDR3 is CARSRLAGSYNEQFF. CDR3 bases: TGTGCCAGAAGCAGACTAGCAGGGTCCTACAATGAGCAGTTCTTC.

The chain recombines TRBV25-1 with TRBJ2-3; the D gene could be TRBD1 or TRBD2 (6 bases each). Trimming removed 1 base at V and 1 base at J, with 9 bases between. Germline assignment: CDR1 MGHDK and CDR2 SYGVNS. There are 15 residues in the CDR3. DNA for the CDR3: TGTGCCAGCAGTGAATTTCGGGGGCGCACAGATACGCAGTATTTT. This encodes CASSEFRGRTDTQYF. Looking up the rest from reference TRBV25-1 and TRBJ2-3 gives the full variable domain: EADIYQTPRYLVIGTGKKITLECSQTMGHDKMYWYQQDPGMELHLIHYSYGVNSTEKGDLSSESTVSRIRTEHFPLTLESARPSHTSQYLCASSEFRGRTDTQYFGPGTRLTVL.

The gene calls are TRBV4-3 and TRBJ1-4; D possibly corresponds to TRBD1 (6 bases). The germline gives CDR1 LGHNA, CDR2 YSLEER. Trimming stripped 5 bases from V and 6 bases from J, with 16 bases between. The length of the CDR3 is 15 residues. The CDR3 sequence: CASSSLGAQDEKLFF. The CDR3 DNA is TGCGCCAGCAGCTCATTGGGGGCGCAGGATGAAAAACTGTTTTTT.

The chain's CDR3 is CASSLVGLAGELFF. In DNA form, the CDR3 reads TGTGCCAGCAGCTTAGTGGGACTAGCCGGGGAGCTGTTTTTT. The chain joins TRBV7-6 to TRBJ2-2; TRBD2 agrees at 8 bases. The CDR3 is 14 amino acids. V lost 1 base, J lost 6 bases, and 1 base stayed unmatched. The V gene's germline CDR1 is SGHVS and CDR2 FNYEAQ.

The chain has TRBV18 and TRBJ2-7; 8 bases map to TRBD2. Germline loops: CDR1 KGHSH, CDR2 LQKENI. This CDR3 comprises 15 residues. Trimming took 4 bases from V and 5 from J; bases not matched to a gene: 10. DNA for the CDR3: TGTGCCAGCTCACAGGGGCGGGGGGCTTCCAACGAGCAGTACTTC. This gives the protein CASSQGRGASNEQYF.

The chain uses TRBV5-4 and TRBJ2-3; D is perhaps TRBD2 (5 bases). The length of the CDR3 is 16 residues. V lost 3 bases, J lost 2 bases, and 16 bases lay in between. Germline CDR1 SGHNT, CDR2 YYREEE (reference sequence). CDR3 in DNA: TGTGCCAGCAGCTCGGAGCCTAGGAGGCCCACAGATACGCAGTATTTT. Translating it yields CASSSEPRRPTDTQYF.

The genes are TRBV6-6 and TRBJ2-7, with 10 bases matching TRBD2. V lost 6 bases, J lost 6 bases, and 8 bases stayed unmatched. Germline values: CDR1 MNHNY, CDR2 SVGAGI (reference sequence). The CDR3 loop spans 14 amino acids. The CDR3 protein is CASSHQLAGTEQYF. The CDR3 coding sequence is TGTGCCAGCAGCCACCAACTAGCGGGAACCGAGCAGTACTTC.